This T cell receptor beta chain was found in a study of T-cell memory formation after mild COVID-19. Study overall: TCR clusters largely stayed donor specific. Overall study findings and caveats: Day 15 to 85 contracting clones showed balanced CD4/CD8; later expanders leaned CD4+. Clones which contracted sat mainly in CM and EM if CD4+, and in EMRA if CD8+.

Losses at the gene ends were 6 bases for V and 2 bases for J; bases not matched to a gene: 6. The CDR3 is made up of 16 amino acids. Regarding this clonotype: No antigen is known for it.

TCRdb reanalysed the 5' RACE reads using MiXCR and keeps one entry per CDR3 protein. The sample holds roughly 340,000 distinct CDR3 sequences; roughly 15% are singletons and the top ten take about 20%. The chain uses TRBV12-3 or TRBV12-4 and TRBJ2-3; 12 bases agree with TRBD2. The receptor was derived from a man aged 18 to 30 who had mild COVID-19 (a few samples of this study predate the infection). Cell type and time point are not known. The sequencing sample was made of PBMCs or a T cell subset sorted from them (not recorded which). The CDR3 region is CASRPGLAGSTDTQYF. CDR3 nucleotide sequence: TGTGCCAGCAGACCCGGACTAGCGGGGTCCACAGATACGCAGTATTTT.